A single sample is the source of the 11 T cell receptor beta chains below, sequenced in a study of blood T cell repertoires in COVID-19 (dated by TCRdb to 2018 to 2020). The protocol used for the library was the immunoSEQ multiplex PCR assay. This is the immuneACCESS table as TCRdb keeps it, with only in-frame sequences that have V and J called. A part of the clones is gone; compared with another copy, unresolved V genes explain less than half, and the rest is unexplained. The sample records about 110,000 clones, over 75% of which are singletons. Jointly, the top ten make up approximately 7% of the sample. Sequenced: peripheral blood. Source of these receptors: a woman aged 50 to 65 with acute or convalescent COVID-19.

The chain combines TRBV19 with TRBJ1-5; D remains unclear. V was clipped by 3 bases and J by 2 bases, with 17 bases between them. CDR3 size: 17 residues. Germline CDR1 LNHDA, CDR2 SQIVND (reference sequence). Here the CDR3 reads CASSILTVARGNQPQHF. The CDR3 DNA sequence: TGTGCCAGTAGTATTTTAACGGTCGCGAGGGGCAATCAGCCCCAGCATTTT.

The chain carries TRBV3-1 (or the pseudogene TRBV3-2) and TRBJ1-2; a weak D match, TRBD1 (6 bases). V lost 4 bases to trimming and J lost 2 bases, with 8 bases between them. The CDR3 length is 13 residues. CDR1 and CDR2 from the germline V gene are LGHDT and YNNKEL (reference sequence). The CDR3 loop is CASSLQGNYGYTF. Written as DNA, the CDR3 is TGTGCCAGCAGCCTCCAGGGGAACTATGGCTACACCTTC.

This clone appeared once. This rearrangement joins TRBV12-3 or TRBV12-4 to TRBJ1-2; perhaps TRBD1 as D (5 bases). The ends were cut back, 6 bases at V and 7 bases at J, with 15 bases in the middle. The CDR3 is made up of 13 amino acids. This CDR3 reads CASSLNGGGGYTF. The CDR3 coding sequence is TGTGCCAGCAGCTTAAACGGGGGGGGTGGCTACACCTTC.

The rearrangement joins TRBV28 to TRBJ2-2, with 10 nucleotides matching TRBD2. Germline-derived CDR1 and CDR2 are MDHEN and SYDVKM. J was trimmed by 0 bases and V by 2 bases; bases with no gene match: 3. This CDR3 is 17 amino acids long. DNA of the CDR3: TGTGCCAGCAGTTTAGGGCTAGCGGGAGCGAACACCGGGGAGCTGTTTTTT. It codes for CASSLGLAGANTGELFF.

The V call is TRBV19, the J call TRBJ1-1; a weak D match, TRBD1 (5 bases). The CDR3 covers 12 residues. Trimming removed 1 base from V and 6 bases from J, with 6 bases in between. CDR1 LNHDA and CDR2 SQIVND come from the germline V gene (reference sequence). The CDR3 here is CASSIAGPEAFF. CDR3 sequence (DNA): TGTGCCAGTAGTATAGCAGGGCCTGAAGCTTTCTTT.

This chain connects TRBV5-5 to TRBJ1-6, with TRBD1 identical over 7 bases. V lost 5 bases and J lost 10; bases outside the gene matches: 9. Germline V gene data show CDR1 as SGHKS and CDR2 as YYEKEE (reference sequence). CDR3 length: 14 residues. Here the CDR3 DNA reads TGTGCCAGCAGGGAGGTTACAGGGGTGTCACCCCTCCACTTT. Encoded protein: CASREVTGVSPLHF.

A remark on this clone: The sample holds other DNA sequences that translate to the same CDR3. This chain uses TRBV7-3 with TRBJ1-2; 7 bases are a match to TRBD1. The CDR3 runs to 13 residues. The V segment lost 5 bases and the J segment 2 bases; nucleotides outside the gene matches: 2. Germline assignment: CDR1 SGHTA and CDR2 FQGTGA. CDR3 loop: CASSPDRNYGYTF. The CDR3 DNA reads TGTGCCAGCAGCCCGGACAGGAACTATGGCTACACCTTC.

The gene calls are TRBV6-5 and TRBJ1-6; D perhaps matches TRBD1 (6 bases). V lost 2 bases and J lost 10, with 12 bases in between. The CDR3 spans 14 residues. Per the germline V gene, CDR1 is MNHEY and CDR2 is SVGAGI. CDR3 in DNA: TGTGCCAGCAGTTACCAACAGGGAAGCTCACCCCTCCACTTT. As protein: CASSYQQGSSPLHF.

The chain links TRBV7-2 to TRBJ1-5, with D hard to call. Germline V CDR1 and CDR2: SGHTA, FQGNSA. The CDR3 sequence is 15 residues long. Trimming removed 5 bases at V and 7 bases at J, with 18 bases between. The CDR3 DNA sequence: TGTGCCAGCAGCCCCACCCGGCGGGAGGGACAGCCCCAGCATTTT. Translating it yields CASSPTRREGQPQHF. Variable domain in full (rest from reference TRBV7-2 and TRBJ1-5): GAGVSQSPSNKVTEKGKDVELRCDPISGHTALYWYRQSLGQGLEFLIYFQGNSAPDKSGLPSDRFSAERTGGSVSTLTIQRTQQEDSAVYLCASSPTRREGQPQHFGDGTRLSIL.

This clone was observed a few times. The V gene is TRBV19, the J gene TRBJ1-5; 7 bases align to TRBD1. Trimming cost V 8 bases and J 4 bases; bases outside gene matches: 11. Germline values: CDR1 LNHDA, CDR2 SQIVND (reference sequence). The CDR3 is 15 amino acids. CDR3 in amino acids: CASRRETGMNQPQHF. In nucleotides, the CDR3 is TGTGCCAGTCGTCGGGAGACAGGGATGAATCAGCCCCAGCATTTT.

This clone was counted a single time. The chain's CDR3 is CASTDSSSYNSPLHF. The CDR3 DNA reads as TGTGCCAGCACCGACTCGAGCTCCTATAATTCACCCCTCCACTTT. V usage is TRBV5-6 and J usage is TRBJ1-6, with no clear D. V was clipped by 6 bases and J by 0 bases, with 10 bases between them. The CDR3 loop spans 15 amino acids. Germline V gene sequence: CDR1 SGHDT, CDR2 YYEEEE.